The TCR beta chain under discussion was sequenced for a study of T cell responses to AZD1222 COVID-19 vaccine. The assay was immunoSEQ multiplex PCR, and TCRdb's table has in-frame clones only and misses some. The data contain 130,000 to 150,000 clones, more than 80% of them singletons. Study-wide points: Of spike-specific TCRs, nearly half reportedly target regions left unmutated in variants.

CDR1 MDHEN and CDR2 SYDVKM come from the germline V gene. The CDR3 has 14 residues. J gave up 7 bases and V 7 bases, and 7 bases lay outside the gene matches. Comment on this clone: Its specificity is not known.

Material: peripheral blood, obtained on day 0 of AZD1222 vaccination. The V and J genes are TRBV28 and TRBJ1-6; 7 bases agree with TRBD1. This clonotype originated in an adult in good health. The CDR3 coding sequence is TGTGCCAGCAAACCCGGGACAGCCAATTCACCCCTCCACTTT. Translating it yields CASKPGTANSPLHF.